This passage covers 10 T cell receptor beta chains from one sample sequenced in a study of sequential checkpoint blockade in melanoma. TCRdb keeps only in-frame clones here, not all; method: immunoSEQ multiplex PCR. The sample lists approximately 4,900 clones, less than 30% occurring once. Described treatment: randomized to nivolumab then ipilimumab (arm A) or the reverse (arm B). Material: tumor tissue (inferred from file names), obtained from a patient given nivolumab and ipilimumab in sequence. These receptor sequences come from a human donor with melanoma.

CDR3 residues: CSVEIVTATNYGYTF. CDR3 nucleotides: TGCAGCGTTGAAATTGTCACGGCTACTAACTATGGCTACACCTTC. This chain joins TRBV29-1 and TRBJ1-2, with unresolved D. The CDR3 length is 15 residues. CDR1 and CDR2 (germline): SQVTM, ANQGSEA. V lost 2 bases and J 0 bases, leaving 13 bases between the germline ends.

By sample fraction, this clone is medium-sized. CDR3 DNA sequence: TGTGCCAGCAGCACCAGCGGGAGACCCGGGGAGCTGTTTTTT. Its protein is CASSTSGRPGELFF. The chain uses TRBV11-3 and TRBJ2-2; TRBD2 matches at 8 bases. The CDR3 runs 14 residues. Per germline, CDR1 SGHNT and CDR2 YENEEA. V was pared by 5 bases and J by 6 bases, with 5 bases of the junction left unmatched.

This clone was seen more than once but under ten times. V usage is TRBV11-3 and J usage is TRBJ2-5; TRBD2 matches at 16 bases. V was pared by 5 bases and J by 4 bases, with 7 bases of the junction left unmatched. The germline CDR1 and CDR2 sequences are SGHNT and YENEEA. The CDR3 loop spans 17 amino acids. CDR3 in amino acids: CASSTGLAGGSRETQYF. Here the CDR3 DNA reads TGTGCCAGCAGCACGGGACTAGCGGGAGGGTCGCGAGAGACCCAGTACTTC.

CDR3 DNA: TGCAGCGTCGTCAGGGGGAACTACGAGCAGTACTTC. It yields the protein CSVVRGNYEQYF. The chain joins TRBV29-1 to TRBJ2-7; the match to TRBD1 covers 7 bases. V trimming: 6 bases; J trimming: 3 bases; junction bases outside the gene matches: 5. Germline assignment: CDR1 SQVTM and CDR2 ANQGSEA. This CDR3 has 12 amino acids.

This clone was detected a few times. The rearrangement uses TRBV11-3 and TRBJ1-2; D possibly corresponds to TRBD1 (6 bases). The length of the CDR3 is 15 residues. In germline, CDR1 is SGHNT, CDR2 YENEEA. Trimming removed 4 bases from V and 3 bases from J, with 15 bases in between. The CDR3 is CASSSSGGADYGYTF. The CDR3, as DNA: TGTGCCAGCAGCTCCTCGGGGGGGGCGGACTATGGCTACACCTTC. Supplemented by reference TRBV11-3 and TRBJ1-2, the full variable domain reads EAGVVQSPRYKIIEKKQPVAFWCNPISGHNTLYWYLQNLGQGPELLIRYENEEAVDDSQLPKDRFSAERLKGVDSTLKIQPAELGDSAVYLCASSSSGGADYGYTFGSGTRLTVV.

This chain links TRBV11-3 with TRBJ2-4; 7 nucleotides align to TRBD2. The CDR3 consists of 18 residues. CDR1 and CDR2 from the germline V gene are SGHNT and YENEEA. Germline trimming cut 5 bases from V and 0 bases from J; bases unmatched to any gene: 13. The DNA of the CDR3 is TGTGCCAGCAGCAGGCTAGCGGAGATTCCGCTAGCCAAAAACATTCAGTACTTC. Residues: CASSRLAEIPLAKNIQYF.

V usage is TRBV9 and J usage is TRBJ1-5; D is ambiguous. Germline V gene sequence: CDR1 SGDLS, CDR2 YYNGEE. CDR3 length: 15 residues. V shed 0 bases and J shed 4 bases, with 11 bases lying between them. The CDR3 protein is CASSVAGDWNQPQHF. For the CDR3, the DNA is TGTGCCAGCAGCGTAGCTGGGGATTGGAATCAGCCCCAGCATTTT.

This clone was counted at least ten times. This sequence joins TRBV9 and TRBJ2-1; 11 bases match TRBD1. Germline trimming cut 4 bases from V and 1 base from J; bases unmatched to any gene: 7. Germline-derived CDR1 and CDR2 are SGDLS and YYNGEE. This CDR3 has 17 amino acids. As DNA, the CDR3 is TGTGCCAGCAGCCCAGGACAGGGGGCGCGATCCTACAATGAGCAGTTCTTC. It codes for CASSPGQGARSYNEQFF. Using reference TRBV9 and TRBJ2-1 for the parts outside the CDR3, the full variable domain is DSGVTQTPKHLITATGQRVTLRCSPRSGDLSVYWYQQSLDQGLQFLIQYYNGEERAKGNILERFSAQQFPDLHSELNLSSLELGDSALYFCASSPGQGARSYNEQFFGPGTRLTVL.

In its sample, this clone was seen a few times. The chain links TRBV9 to TRBJ1-5; no reliable D call. This CDR3 spans 13 amino acids. Per germline, CDR1 SGDLS and CDR2 YYNGEE. Trimming left V 6 bases short and J 3 bases short, with 10 bases between. CDR3 sequence reads: CASKNRDNQPQHF. The DNA of the CDR3 is TGTGCCAGCAAGAACAGAGACAATCAGCCCCAGCATTTT.

The sample holds a few counts of this clone. V and J are TRBV9 and TRBJ2-5; 12 bases map to TRBD2. Germline V gene data show CDR1 as SGDLS and CDR2 as YYNGEE. CDR3 length: 15 amino acids. With 0 bases clipped from V and 3 bases from J, the junction kept 0 bases outside the gene matches. The DNA of the CDR3 is TGTGCCAGCAGCGTAGGGACTAGCGGGAAAGAGACCCAGTACTTC. Translating gives CASSVGTSGKETQYF.